Listed below are T cell receptor beta chains from one sample, sequenced in a study of T cell changes during pregnancy in multiple sclerosis. The method was immunoSEQ multiplex PCR; TCRdb's version includes in-frame clones alone and lacks a portion of them. The sample includes roughly 38,000 clones, about 92% of them seen just once. The sample in question was CD8+ T cells from peripheral blood mononuclear cells, obtained in the first trimester of pregnancy. Receptors originate from a female donor with multiple sclerosis, enrolled in a pregnancy study. Both conserved end residues are trimmed from each CDR3.

j_call v_call cdr3_aa
TRBJ2-1 TRBV5-4 ASSSGRHNEQF
TRBJ1-1 TRBV6-6 ASSVDRLNTEAF
TRBJ1-2 TRBV14 ASSQQGRNIGYT
TRBJ1-5 TRBV19 ASSISPGRTGERWPQH
TRBJ2-7 TRBV27 ASVSLSYEQY
TRBJ1-1 TRBV14 ASSDEVTGWNTEAF
TRBJ1-1 TRBV4-1 ASSQPPRTEAF
TRBJ1-5 TRBV6-6 ASSTQTGDSNQPQH
TRBJ2-6 TRBV4-3 ASSQETGGSGANVLT
TRBJ2-1 TRBV19 ASSIIIRNEQF
TRBJ2-3 TRBV9 ASSEPAGTGRTDTQY
TRBJ1-1 TRBV7-9 ASSPTENTEAF
TRBJ1-3 TRBV30 AWEFGSGNTIY
TRBJ2-2 TRBV2 ASTGPTSGGPQTGELF
TRBJ1-4 TRBV29-1 SVVSRGKLF
TRBJ2-7 TRBV6-1 ASSEPGGADEQY
TRBJ2-3 TRBV7-3 ASSLEPGVPDTQY
TRBJ1-4 TRBV30 AWGPIATNEKLF
TRBJ2-7 TRBV5-4 ASSSTRGASGIYEQY
TRBJ1-2 TRBV5-6 ASSLAGVGDGYT